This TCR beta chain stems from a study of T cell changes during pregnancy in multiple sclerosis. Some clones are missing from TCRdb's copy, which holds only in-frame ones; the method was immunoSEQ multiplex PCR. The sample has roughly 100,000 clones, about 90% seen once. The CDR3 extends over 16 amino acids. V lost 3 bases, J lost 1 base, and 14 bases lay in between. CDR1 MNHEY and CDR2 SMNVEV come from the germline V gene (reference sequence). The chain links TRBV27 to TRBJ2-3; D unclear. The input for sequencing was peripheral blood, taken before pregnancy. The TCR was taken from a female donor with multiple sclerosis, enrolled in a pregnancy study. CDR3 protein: CASSLTYPVGTDTQYF. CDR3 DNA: TGTGCCAGCAGTTTGACATACCCGGTCGGCACAGATACGCAGTATTTT.